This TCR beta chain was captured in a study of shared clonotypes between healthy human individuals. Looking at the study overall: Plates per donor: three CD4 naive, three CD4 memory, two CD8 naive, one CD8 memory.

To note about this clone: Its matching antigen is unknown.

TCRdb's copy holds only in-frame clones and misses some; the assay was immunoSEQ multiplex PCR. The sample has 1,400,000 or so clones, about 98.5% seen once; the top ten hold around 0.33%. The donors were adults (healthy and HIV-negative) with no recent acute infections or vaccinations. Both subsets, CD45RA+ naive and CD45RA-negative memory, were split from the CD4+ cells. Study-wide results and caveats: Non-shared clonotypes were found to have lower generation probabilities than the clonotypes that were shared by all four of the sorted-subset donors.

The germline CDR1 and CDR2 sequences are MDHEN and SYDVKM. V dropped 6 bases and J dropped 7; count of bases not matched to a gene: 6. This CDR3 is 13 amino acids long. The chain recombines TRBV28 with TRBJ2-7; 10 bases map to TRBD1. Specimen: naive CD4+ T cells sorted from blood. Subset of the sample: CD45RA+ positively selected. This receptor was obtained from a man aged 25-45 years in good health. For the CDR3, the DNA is TGTGCCAGCAGGTGGACAGGGGGTAGTGAGCAGTACTTC. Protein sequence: CASRWTGGSEQYF.